Below, 14 T cell receptor beta chains from the same sample are listed, as sequenced in a study of CD8 T cells in ankylosing spondylitis. TCRdb passed the 5' RACE reads through MiXCR, listing each CDR3 protein once. The sample holds roughly 670,000 distinct CDR3 sequences, under 20% seen once. Findings of the study overall: Among TCR beta sequences, a motif of eight highly homologous variants appeared characteristic of ankylosing spondylitis blood.

No antigen has been assigned to these receptors. Material for sequencing was blood, either unsorted or a sorted T cell fraction (not recorded which). The receptor set was obtained from a male donor with ankylosing spondylitis.

This rearrangement joins TRBV6-1 to TRBJ1-3; D is possibly TRBD1 (5 bases). There are 17 residues in the CDR3. The V gene lost 3 bases and the J gene lost 0 bases, with 15 bases spanning the gap. CDR1 and CDR2 (germline): MNHNS, SASEGT. CDR3 region: CASSENGLGTSGNTIYF. The DNA for the CDR3 is TGTGCCAGCAGTGAGAACGGTTTGGGGACCTCTGGAAACACCATATATTTT.

This clonotype was counted between two and nine times. J is TRBJ1-2 and V is TRBV20-1; maybe TRBD1 (6 bases). Germline CDR1 is DFQATT and CDR2 is SNEGSKA (reference sequence). Trimming stripped 6 bases from V and 2 bases from J, with 16 bases between. The CDR3 is 14 amino acids. CDR3 sequence (DNA): TGCAGTGCCCCGAGGCGGGGGGCGAACTATGGCTACACCTTC. As protein: CSAPRRGANYGYTF.

In its sample, this clonotype was seen a few times. The chain combines TRBV7-9 with TRBJ1-6; D is uncertain. Germline V gives CDR1 SEHNR, CDR2 FQNEAQ (reference sequence). The CDR3 is 16 residues long. Trimming cost V 5 bases and J 5 bases, with 16 bases left between them. The CDR3 loop is CASSLEYGKNNSPLHF. CDR3 DNA: TGTGCCAGCAGCCTAGAGTACGGGAAGAATAATTCACCCCTCCACTTT.

This clonotype came up a few times. V and J are TRBV9 and TRBJ2-1, with D perhaps TRBD2 (5 bases). The CDR3 has 16 residues. Germline CDR1 reads SGDLS; CDR2 reads YYNGEE. Between the trimmed V and J ends, which lost 3 bases and 4 bases, there was a span of 17 bases. CDR3 protein: CASSEVSVRAYNEQFF. The CDR3 coding sequence is TGTGCCAGCAGCGAGGTGAGCGTGAGGGCTTACAATGAGCAGTTCTTC. The full variable domain, completed using reference TRBV9 and TRBJ2-1, is DSGVTQTPKHLITATGQRVTLRCSPRSGDLSVYWYQQSLDQGLQFLIQYYNGEERAKGNILERFSAQQFPDLHSELNLSSLELGDSALYFCASSEVSVRAYNEQFFGPGTRLTVL.

The chain uses TRBV20-1 and TRBJ2-6; the match to TRBD1 covers 10 bases. Germline V lookup: CDR1 DFQATT, CDR2 SNEGSKA (reference sequence). The V gene end was trimmed by 2 bases and the J gene end by 0 bases; junction bases not matched to a gene: 1. This CDR3 has 16 amino acids. DNA for the CDR3: TGCAGTGCTAGAAGGACAGGGGGCTCTGGGGCCAACGTCCTGACTTTC. As protein: CSARRTGGSGANVLTF.

The chain employs TRBV7-9 and TRBJ2-7; 9 bases line up with TRBD2. The V gene's germline CDR1 is SEHNR and CDR2 FQNEAQ (reference sequence). The CDR3 length is 14 residues. With 1 base clipped from V and 7 bases from J, the junction kept 5 bases outside the gene matches. The CDR3 protein is CASSLGSSGIEQYF. Here the CDR3 DNA reads TGTGCCAGCAGCTTAGGGTCTAGCGGGATTGAGCAGTACTTC.

The J gene is TRBJ1-1, the V gene TRBV20-1, with 8 bases identical to TRBD1. The V and J ends lost 1 base and 3 bases, in that order; junction bases with no gene match: 7. The CDR3 runs to 15 residues. Per germline, CDR1 DFQATT and CDR2 SNEGSKA (reference sequence). The CDR3 here is CSARGDDRGDTEAFF. The CDR3 bases are TGCAGTGCTAGAGGGGATGACAGGGGCGACACTGAAGCTTTCTTT.

In its sample, this clonotype was seen many times. The genes are TRBV7-2 and TRBJ2-7; TRBD1 agrees at 10 bases. The germline V gene has CDR1 SGHTA and CDR2 FQGNSA. The junction had 4 bases not matched to a gene; V was cut back by 1 base and J by 4 bases. The CDR3 is 15 residues long. The CDR3 region has the DNA TGTGCCAGCAGCTTAGAGCCGGGACAGGGGTACGAGCAGTACTTC. Protein: CASSLEPGQGYEQYF.

The chain carries TRBV2 and TRBJ1-1; 9 bases are a match to TRBD1. CDR1 SNHLY and CDR2 FYNNEI come from the germline V gene. The CDR3 runs 14 residues. V lost 7 bases, J lost 3 bases, and 6 bases stayed unmatched. CDR3 in DNA: TGTGCCAGCACCTGGGGACAGGGCTACACTGAAGCTTTCTTT. It is translated as CASTWGQGYTEAFF.

This rearrangement joins TRBV6-2 or TRBV6-3 to TRBJ2-1; D is uncertain. V was cut by 0 bases and J by 7 bases, with 10 bases left in between. This CDR3 region has 14 residues. Germline CDR1 is MNHEY and CDR2 is SVGEGT. For the CDR3, the DNA is TGTGCCAGCAGTTACTCGGTAGGTTATAATGAGCAGTTCTTC. Amino acids: CASSYSVGYNEQFF.

This clonotype was observed a few times. J is TRBJ2-1 and V is TRBV4-1; 7 bases are shared with TRBD1. Trimming cost V 4 bases and J 3 bases; bases outside gene matches: 9. Germline CDR1 and CDR2: MGHRA and YSYEKL. CDR3 length: 16 residues. The CDR3 coding sequence is TGCGCCAGCAGCCTAACAGGGGACGGAGTCTACAATGAGCAGTTCTTC. This translates into CASSLTGDGVYNEQFF.

This clonotype was counted only a few times. The V and J genes are TRBV20-1 and TRBJ2-2, with 9 bases aligning to TRBD1. J gave up 6 bases and V 1 base, and 9 bases lay outside the gene matches. Germline V lookup: CDR1 DFQATT, CDR2 SNEGSKA (reference sequence). The CDR3 extends over 16 amino acids. The CDR3 DNA sequence: TGCAGTGCTAGAGGTAGAGGACAGGGGCTGTCCGGGGAGCTGTTTTTT. This encodes CSARGRGQGLSGELFF.

The V and J genes are TRBV12-3 or TRBV12-4 and TRBJ1-1, with D possibly being TRBD1 (6 bases). With 5 bases removed from V and 2 bases from J, the gap between germline ends came to 12 bases. The CDR3 is 14 amino acids. This chain's CDR3 is CASSRQDLNTEAFF. As DNA, the CDR3 is TGTGCCAGCAGTAGACAGGACCTAAACACTGAAGCTTTCTTT.

The chain recombines TRBV20-1 with TRBJ1-4, with 10 bases matching TRBD1. The CDR3 has 16 amino acids. V was clipped by 0 bases and J by 10 bases; unmatched bases: 11. From germline, CDR1 is DFQATT and CDR2 SNEGSKA (reference sequence). CDR3 DNA: TGCAGTGCTAGAGACCACCTAGACAGGGGGCCTTTAAAACTGTTTTTT. This gives the protein CSARDHLDRGPLKLFF.